This paragraph covers one T cell receptor (beta chain) sequence. The antigen this receptor binds is unknown. Base qualities were left out, and no much larger clone turns up one base away. For CDR1 and CDR2, the germline V gene lists SGHTA and FQGTGA. Germline trimming amounts to 2 bases on V and 8 bases on J, with 0 as the count of junction bases outside the gene matches. The CDR3 numbers 14 residues from cysteine through phenylalanine. Solely the CDR3 DNA is kept, with 42 bases framed from the first base. This entry comes from a study of T cell responses to AZD1222 COVID-19 vaccine (dated by TCRdb to 2020 to 2023). Looking at the study overall: A total of 230 to 250 trial participants underwent TCR sequencing, of whom 207 received two doses of AZD1222 and some 26 received two doses of the MenACWY control vaccine. Trial participants were enrolled by age into 18-55, 56-69 and 70-plus year subgroups, with around 150, 28 and 57 TCR-sequenced participants respectively.

The CDR3 regions of human TCRbeta chains were subjected to immunosequencing. Concerning the study's data processing: Repertoire TCRs were matched against a reference library of SARS-CoV-2-specific TCRs generated with the MIRA antigen-specificity platform. Breadth was defined as the fraction of unique TCRs that were SARS-CoV-2-associated, and depth was defined as the fraction of total T cells that were SARS-CoV-2-associated. Using the MIRA data, every spike-specific TCR was mapped to the spike region that the TCR reacted to and assigned to either a CD4 or a CD8 class. Log10-transformed breadth and depth values were compared by one-way ANOVA with Sidak's multiple comparisons tests. TCRdb re-hosts the immuneACCESS table, in-frame sequences only. Its copies lack some clones; in the studies checked, an unresolved V gene accounts for under half of them, and the cause for the rest is not known. The V and J calls and clone size are taken from that table; D and trimming were inferred from the DNA. The sample table lists approximately 100,000 clones, around 90% of them with a count of one. The ten largest clones take up 8% of the sample.

This sample's time point label indicates: about 28 days (+/-7) after the second vaccine dose. AZD1222 recipients whose second dose came at about 4 weeks and those whose second dose came at about 12 weeks were combined into one group, since spike-specific TCR depth and breadth did not differ between the two schedules. Samples from vaccinated people were obtained from the UK trials COV001 and COV002, which included a single-blind randomized controlled phase 2/3 trial of AZD1222 (ChAdOx1 nCoV-19) in healthy adults. Trial participant PBMC samples were collected at day 0 and day 28 after the second dose for TCRbeta chain sequencing. What the authors observed across the whole study: Because no day 14 peak-response samples were available, repertoires were characterized only after the peak T cell response. Conclusions about previously exposed vaccinees are limited because only five to seven AZD1222 recipients were SARS-CoV-2 seropositive at baseline. In the small 56-69-year group, the increase in depth fell short of significance, most likely because of low power. Participants were mostly white British, with more females than males. The authors suggested clonal diversity may have been underestimated. CD4 TCRs associated with the vaccine covered the entire spike protein, and the dominant responses were in regions 160-218 and 743-854. After two AZD1222 doses, both the breadth and the depth of spike-specific TCRs were significantly higher than at day 0 and than in MenACWY recipients. Nearly half of unique spike-specific TCRs reportedly recognized epitopes outside regions mutated in the B.1.351 and B.1.1.7 variants.

The chain joins TRBV7-3 to TRBJ2-1; TRBD2 fits 13 bases in the junction. This TCR was sampled from an adult who received the AZD1222 COVID-19 vaccine. Sequenced material: peripheral blood, taken 28 days after the second AZD1222 dose. The sequenced DNA is TGTGCCAGCAGCTTAGGACTAGCGGGGGATGAGCAGTTCTTC. Its coded protein is CASSLGLAGDEQFF. The CDR3, completed at both ends by the reference TRBV7-3 and TRBJ2-1 genes, gives the full variable domain GAGVSQTPSNKVTEKGKYVELRCDPISGHTALYWYRQSLGQGPEFLIYFQGTGAADDSGLPNDRFFAVRPEGSVSTLKIQRTERGDSAVYLCASSLGLAGDEQFFGPGTRLTVL.